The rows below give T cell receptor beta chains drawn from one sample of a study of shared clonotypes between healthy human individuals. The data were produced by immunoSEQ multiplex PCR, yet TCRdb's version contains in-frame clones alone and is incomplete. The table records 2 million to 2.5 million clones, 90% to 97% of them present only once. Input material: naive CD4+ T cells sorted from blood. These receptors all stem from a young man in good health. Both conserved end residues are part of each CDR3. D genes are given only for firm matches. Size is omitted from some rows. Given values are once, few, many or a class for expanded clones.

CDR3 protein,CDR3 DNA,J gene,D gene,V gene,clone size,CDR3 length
CASSLIGYQPQHF,TGTGCCAGCAGCTTAATAGGCTATCAGCCCCAGCATTTT,TRBJ1-5,-,TRBV7-2,-,13
CASRQGAPNTEAFF,TGCGCCAGCAGACAGGGGGCCCCGAACACTGAAGCTTTCTTT,TRBJ1-1,TRBD1,TRBV5-1,-,14
CASSKGYSTDTQYF,TGTGCCAGCAGCAAGGGATACAGCACAGATACGCAGTATTTT,TRBJ2-3,-,TRBV9,-,14
CASSLGSSGNYGYTF,TGTGCCAGCAGCTTAGGGTCATCCGGTAACTATGGCTACACCTTC,TRBJ1-2,-,TRBV7-2,-,15
CSVGQVSGNTIYF,TGCAGCGTTGGTCAGGTCTCTGGAAACACCATATATTTT,TRBJ1-3,-,TRBV29-1,-,13
CASSLQGSPTNEKLFF,TGCGCCAGCAGCTTACAGGGTTCTCCAACTAATGAAAAACTGTTTTTT,TRBJ1-4,-,TRBV5-1,-,16
CASSERLLAEGQFF,TGTGCCAGCAGCGAACGATTACTAGCGGAAGGGCAGTTCTTC,TRBJ2-1,TRBD2,TRBV7-8,-,14
CASSLSTANTGELFF,TGTGCCAGCAGCCTTAGTACCGCGAACACCGGGGAGCTGTTTTTT,TRBJ2-2,-,TRBV7-2,-,15
CASSLVSNRGQEKLFF,TGTGCCAGCAGCTTAGTTTCTAACAGGGGTCAGGAAAAACTGTTTTTT,TRBJ1-4,TRBD1,TRBV11-2,-,16
CASSPRTVPSYEQYF,TGTGCCAGCAGCCCCAGGACAGTTCCTTCCTACGAGCAGTACTTC,TRBJ2-7,-,TRBV11-2,-,15
CASSMDRGANEKLFF,TGTGCCAGCAGCATGGACAGGGGTGCCAATGAAAAACTGTTTTTT,TRBJ1-4,TRBD1,TRBV5-6,-,15
CSVEDSRDLPYGYTF,TGCAGCGTTGAAGATTCCCGGGACTTACCCTATGGCTACACCTTC,TRBJ1-2,-,TRBV29-1,-,15
CASRTGGGYTQYF,TGTGCCAGCAGGACGGGGGGAGGCTATACGCAGTATTTT,TRBJ2-3,TRBD2,TRBV2,-,13
CSVGLTGTGEWETQYF,TGCAGCGTTGGCTTAACCGGGACAGGGGAATGGGAGACCCAGTACTTC,TRBJ2-5,TRBD1,TRBV29-1,-,16
CAISRDGRTDTQYF,TGTGCCATCAGCAGGGACGGACGCACAGATACGCAGTATTTT,TRBJ2-3,-,TRBV10-3,-,14
CASSLWDQPQHF,TGTGCCAGCAGTTTATGGGATCAGCCCCAGCATTTT,TRBJ1-5,-,TRBV28,-,12
CSAQGESPQHF,TGCAGTGCGCAGGGAGAGTCGCCCCAGCATTTT,TRBJ1-5,-,TRBV20-1,-,11
CSGKRLAAYNEQFF,TGCAGCGGGAAACGACTAGCGGCCTACAATGAGCAGTTCTTC,TRBJ2-1,TRBD2,TRBV29-1,-,14
CASSETGLGANVLTF,TGTGCCAGCAGTGAAACCGGGCTTGGGGCCAACGTCCTGACTTTC,TRBJ2-6,-,TRBV2,-,15
CASALGGGYSYEQYF,TGTGCTAGTGCCCTAGGCGGGGGCTACTCCTACGAGCAGTACTTC,TRBJ2-7,-,TRBV12-5,once,15
CATSTLARDEKLFF,TGTGCCACCAGTACCCTGGCTAGGGATGAAAAACTGTTTTTT,TRBJ1-4,-,TRBV15,-,14
CASSLMVNTEAFF,TGTGCCAGCAGTCTTATGGTGAACACTGAAGCTTTCTTT,TRBJ1-1,-,TRBV6-5,-,13
CASNKGGGETQYF,TGTGCCAGCAACAAGGGGGGAGGAGAGACCCAGTACTTC,TRBJ2-5,-,TRBV28,-,13
CASSLGTGIMGTEAFF,TGCGCCAGCAGCCTTGGGACAGGGATTATGGGCACTGAAGCTTTCTTT,TRBJ1-1,TRBD1,TRBV4-1,-,16
CASSQQGLGDYGYTF,TGTGCCAGCAGCCAACAGGGTCTTGGGGACTATGGCTACACCTTC,TRBJ1-2,-,TRBV27,once,15
CASSPPVSQGGNEQYF,TGTGCCAGCTCACCACCGGTGTCACAGGGGGGGAACGAGCAGTACTTC,TRBJ2-7,-,TRBV18,few,16
CASRDRVNTGELFF,TGCGCCAGCCGGGACAGGGTGAACACCGGGGAGCTGTTTTTT,TRBJ2-2,TRBD1,TRBV5-1,-,14
CASSDHNRGYEQYF,TGTGCCAGCAGTGATCACAACCGGGGTTACGAGCAGTACTTC,TRBJ2-7,-,TRBV25-1,-,14
CASSPGNKLGQYF,TGTGCCAGCTCACCGGGGAACAAGCTAGGGCAGTACTTC,TRBJ2-7,-,TRBV18,-,13
CASSPGTVGNSPLHF,TGTGCCAGCAGTCCCGGGACAGTCGGTAATTCACCCCTCCACTTT,TRBJ1-6,TRBD1,TRBV28,few,15
CASWMVGRSYEQYF,TGTGCCAGCTGGATGGTGGGGCGGTCCTACGAGCAGTACTTC,TRBJ2-7,-,TRBV27,-,14
CASSSGTSATNEKLFF,TGCGCCAGCAGCTCCGGGACATCTGCAACTAATGAAAAACTGTTTTTT,TRBJ1-4,-,TRBV5-1,-,16
CASSLAGGDTAKNIQYF,TGCGCCAGCAGCTTGGCCGGAGGGGACACGGCCAAAAACATTCAGTACTTC,TRBJ2-4,-,TRBV5-1,-,17
CASIRTGLSNTQYF,TGTGCCAGCATCCGGACAGGGTTGTCGAATACGCAGTATTTT,TRBJ2-3,TRBD1,TRBV6-1,-,14
CASSPIDQGQFF,TGTGCCAGCTCACCAATCGATCAGGGACAGTTCTTC,TRBJ2-1,-,TRBV18,-,12
CASRAGPRIEGYTF,TGTGCCAGCAGAGCGGGCCCTCGGATCGAAGGCTACACCTTC,TRBJ1-2,-,TRBV28,-,14
CAWSPEGRELFF,TGTGCCTGGAGTCCGGAGGGGAGGGAGCTGTTTTTT,TRBJ2-2,-,TRBV30,-,12
CASNRQATETQYF,TGTGCCAGCAACCGACAGGCTACCGAGACCCAGTACTTC,TRBJ2-5,-,TRBV11-2,-,13
CASTKRPRGKTYNEQFF,TGTGCCAGCACCAAGAGGCCCCGCGGAAAGACCTACAATGAGCAGTTCTTC,TRBJ2-1,-,TRBV5-8,once,17
CAISDSLSGNTIYF,TGTGCCATCAGTGACAGCCTCTCTGGAAACACCATATATTTT,TRBJ1-3,-,TRBV10-3,-,14
CAWYRDSGSNGYTF,TGTGCCTGGTATCGGGACAGCGGGTCCAATGGCTACACCTTC,TRBJ1-2,TRBD1,TRBV30,-,14
CASSPTGGNQPQHF,TGCGCCAGCAGCCCCACAGGGGGTAATCAGCCCCAGCATTTT,TRBJ1-5,TRBD1,TRBV5-1,-,14
CASSEQGGNEQYF,TGTGCCAGCAGTGAGCAGGGAGGCAACGAGCAGTACTTC,TRBJ2-7,-,TRBV6-1,-,13
CASSQDAGGYTGELFF,TGCGCCAGCAGCCAAGACGCAGGGGGCTACACCGGGGAGCTGTTTTTT,TRBJ2-2,TRBD1,TRBV4-1,-,16
CAISESPGGGSYEQYF,TGTGCCATCAGTGAGTCTCCCGGGGGGGGCTCCTACGAGCAGTACTTC,TRBJ2-7,TRBD2,TRBV10-3,-,16
CASMEAVSQETQYF,TGTGCCAGCATGGAGGCGGTCTCCCAAGAGACCCAGTACTTC,TRBJ2-5,-,TRBV6-1,-,14
CASSSSSGRIFNEQFF,TGTGCCAGCAGTTCTTCTAGCGGGAGGATTTTCAATGAGCAGTTCTTC,TRBJ2-1,TRBD2,TRBV6-5,-,16